The 29 T cell receptor beta chains below were found in one sample sequenced in a study of blood T cell repertoires in COVID-19. Here immunoSEQ multiplex PCR was the method, and the copy in TCRdb shows in-frame clones only, minus some. The data contain roughly 140,000 clones, 75% to 85% of them singletons. The specimen was peripheral blood. The receptors originated from a woman aged 50 to 60 in a cohort sampled during active or convalescent COVID-19.

This CDR3 reads CSGIKRALAEAFF. CDR3 nucleotide sequence: TGCAGCGGAATAAAGAGGGCATTGGCTGAAGCTTTCTTT. The chain carries TRBV29-1 and TRBJ1-1; D not certain. The germline gives CDR1 SQVTM, CDR2 ANQGSEA. V lost 7 bases to trimming and J lost 6 bases, with 18 bases between them. This CDR3 has 13 amino acids.

V usage is TRBV9 and J usage is TRBJ1-4; possibly TRBD1 for D (5 bases). The CDR3 runs to 15 residues. V shed 4 bases and J shed 0 bases, with 10 bases lying between them. The V gene's germline CDR1 is SGDLS and CDR2 YYNGEE. Here the CDR3 reads CASSFQGATNEKLFF. As DNA, the CDR3 is TGTGCCAGCAGCTTCCAGGGTGCAACTAATGAAAAACTGTTTTTT.

The chain is built from TRBV11-3 and TRBJ2-3, with a weak D call TRBD2 (6 bases). The CDR3 contains 17 residues. The germline CDR1 and CDR2 sequences are SGHNT and YENEEA. With 1 base removed from V and 1 base from J, the gap between germline ends came to 15 bases. As DNA, the CDR3 is TGTGCCAGCAGCTTAGTTGGGCTAGCGAGTCGCACAGATACGCAGTATTTT. This encodes CASSLVGLASRTDTQYF. Full variable domain (remainder filled in from reference TRBV11-3 and TRBJ2-3): EAGVVQSPRYKIIEKKQPVAFWCNPISGHNTLYWYLQNLGQGPELLIRYENEEAVDDSQLPKDRFSAERLKGVDSTLKIQPAELGDSAVYLCASSLVGLASRTDTQYFGPGTRLTVL.

This chain connects TRBV6-6 to TRBJ2-1, with 8 positions matching TRBD2. The germline gives CDR1 MNHNY, CDR2 SVGAGI (reference sequence). This CDR3 comprises 18 residues. With V trimmed by 6 bases and J by 1 base, 14 bases remained unmatched. In DNA form, the CDR3 reads TGTGCCAGCAGCCGAGGGGGTCCGTTAGCGGGGTCCTACAATGAGCAGTTCTTC. It specifies CASSRGGPLAGSYNEQFF.

This clone has more than one count but fewer than ten. CDR3 coding DNA: TGTGCCAGCGGCAGGGTCACACGGGGGTCCCTCCACTTT. This codes for CASGRVTRGSLHF. This chain links TRBV12-3 or TRBV12-4 with TRBJ1-6; TRBD1 might be the D (5 bases). The CDR3 consists of 13 residues. Trimming shortened V by 8 bases and J by 14 bases, and 19 bases separated the two germline ends.

This chain uses TRBV3-1 (or the pseudogene TRBV3-2) with TRBJ1-2, with a tentative D call TRBD1 (5 bases). The CDR3 runs 14 residues. CDR1 LGHDT and CDR2 YNNKEL come from the germline V gene (reference sequence). V gave up 0 bases and J gave up 10 bases, with 15 bases separating them. CDR3 in amino acids: CASSQDFADSLYTF. DNA for the CDR3: TGTGCCAGCAGCCAAGATTTCGCAGACAGTCTCTACACCTTC.

The V call is TRBV11-1, the J call TRBJ2-1; 7 bases are shared with TRBD2. This CDR3 spans 15 amino acids. Trimming cost V 5 bases and J 7 bases; bases outside gene matches: 11. Germline assignment: CDR1 SGHAT and CDR2 FQDESV (reference sequence). CDR3 in amino acids: CASSPALAAKNEQFF. In nucleotides, the CDR3 is TGTGCCAGCAGCCCAGCGCTAGCGGCGAAGAATGAGCAGTTCTTC.

V usage is TRBV29-1 and J usage is TRBJ2-5; no definite D call. The CDR3 totals 13 residues. CDR1 and CDR2 from the germline V gene are SQVTM and ANQGSEA. The ends were cut back, 7 bases at V and 1 base at J, with 13 bases in the middle. The CDR3 protein is CSGGRDIQETQYF. The CDR3 region has the DNA TGCAGCGGTGGGCGAGATATCCAAGAGACCCAGTACTTC.

The rearrangement uses TRBV10-3 and TRBJ1-3; no clear D gene. Trimming cost V 4 bases and J 0 bases, with 10 bases left between them. The V gene's germline CDR1 is ENHRY and CDR2 SYGVKD. The CDR3 runs 15 residues. CDR3 residues: CAISGTDYSGNTIYF. The CDR3 DNA is TGTGCCATCAGTGGGACCGACTACTCTGGAAACACCATATATTTT.

This rearrangement joins TRBV2 to TRBJ1-5, with 7 bases identical to TRBD1. This CDR3 region has 15 residues. V lost 4 bases, J lost 2 bases, and 5 bases stayed unmatched. The germline gives CDR1 SNHLY, CDR2 FYNNEI. CDR3 amino acids: CASSVRGKGNQPQHF. The CDR3 DNA reads TGTGCCAGCAGTGTCAGGGGGAAGGGCAATCAGCCCCAGCATTTT.

This clone was observed a single time. CDR3 loop: CASSWGQGDYEQYF. DNA of the CDR3: TGTGCCAGCAGCTGGGGGCAGGGGGACTACGAGCAGTACTTC. J is TRBJ2-7 and V is TRBV2; the match to TRBD1 covers 7 bases. The V and J ends lost 6 bases and 3 bases, in that order; junction bases with no gene match: 8. This CDR3 contains 14 residues. CDR1 and CDR2 (germline): SNHLY, FYNNEI.

V and J are TRBV2 and TRBJ2-7; TRBD1 is a possible D gene (5 bases). V was shortened by 4 bases and J by 6 bases, with 13 bases between the two germline ends. CDR1 SNHLY and CDR2 FYNNEI come from the germline V gene. The CDR3 has 13 residues. CDR3 sequence (DNA): TGTGCCAGCAGTGGGGCAGGGCAGGTCGAGCAGTACTTC. Translated: CASSGAGQVEQYF.

This clone was seen many times. The rearrangement joins TRBV15 to TRBJ1-2; a weak D match, TRBD1 (6 bases). Trimming shortened V by 10 bases and J by 6 bases, and 18 bases separated the two germline ends. Germline values: CDR1 LNHNV, CDR2 YYDKDF (reference sequence). CDR3 length equals 13 residues. This chain's CDR3 is CAISRTAGDGYTF. The DNA for the CDR3 is TGTGCCATCTCGAGGACCGCAGGGGATGGCTACACCTTC.

The genes are TRBV4-3 and TRBJ2-3, with TRBD2 matching over 8 bases. CDR3 length equals 16 residues. From germline, CDR1 is LGHNA and CDR2 YSLEER. Unmatched junction bases numbered 7, after V lost 4 bases and J lost 1 base. The DNA for the CDR3 is TGCGCCAGCAGCCCCTCAGGACTAGCAGGCACAGATACGCAGTATTTT. Translating gives CASSPSGLAGTDTQYF.

This chain joins TRBV27 and TRBJ1-5, with D possibly TRBD1 on 6 matching bases. Germline values: CDR1 MNHEY, CDR2 SMNVEV (reference sequence). Trimming took off 8 bases at V and 3 bases at J, with 14 bases between the two ends. CDR3 length: 14 amino acids. The CDR3 here is CASGIQGFNQPQHF. CDR3 coding DNA: TGTGCCAGCGGGATTCAGGGGTTCAATCAGCCCCAGCATTTT.

V and J are TRBV19 and TRBJ2-1; 10 positions match TRBD2. CDR3 length: 16 residues. Germline CDR1 and CDR2: LNHDA and SQIVND (reference sequence). Unmatched junction bases numbered 5, after V lost 3 bases and J lost 3 bases. CDR3 DNA: TGTGCCAGTAGTATTTGGGTAGCGGGGGGCTACAATGAGCAGTTCTTC. This sequence encodes CASSIWVAGGYNEQFF.

The chain employs TRBV6-6 and TRBJ2-3; TRBD1 aligns across 9 bases. Germline V gene sequence: CDR1 MNHNY, CDR2 SVGAGI (reference sequence). V was clipped by 5 bases and J by 7 bases; unmatched bases: 10. CDR3 length: 15 residues. CDR3 sequence reads: CASSPRDRDSYTQYF. The CDR3 DNA reads TGTGCCAGCAGTCCTCGGGACAGGGATAGTTATACGCAGTATTTT.

Comments on this clone: The sample has other DNA sequences that encode this CDR3 too. The chain has TRBV19 and TRBJ1-2; TRBD1 aligns across 7 bases. Germline V lookup: CDR1 LNHDA, CDR2 SQIVND (reference sequence). The ends lost 3 bases at V and 6 bases at J; junction bases unmatched: 4. CDR3 length: 13 residues. The CDR3 sequence: CASSIGQGDGYTF. For the CDR3, the DNA is TGTGCCAGTAGTATCGGGCAGGGGGATGGCTACACCTTC.

V gene TRBV19 combines with J gene TRBJ1-4; TRBD1 aligns across 8 bases. This CDR3 is 15 amino acids long. Germline assignment: CDR1 LNHDA and CDR2 SQIVND (reference sequence). V trimming: 6 bases; J trimming: 0 bases; junction bases outside the gene matches: 3. CDR3 region: CASRGTGTTNEKLFF. The DNA of the CDR3 is TGTGCCAGTAGGGGGACAGGTACAACTAATGAAAAACTGTTTTTT.

This clone was detected once. The chain uses TRBV29-1 and TRBJ1-2; a possible D gene is TRBD1 (6 bases). CDR3 length: 14 amino acids. The V end lost 6 bases, the J end lost 7 bases, and 21 bases lay between the germline ends. The V gene's germline CDR1 is SQVTM and CDR2 ANQGSEA. The CDR3 bases are TGCAGCGTCCCCCAAACCGCCGGGACACGTGGCTACACCTTC. It yields the protein CSVPQTAGTRGYTF.

The rearrangement links TRBV12-3 or TRBV12-4 to TRBJ2-7, with a possible D match to TRBD2 (6 bases). The CDR3 is 13 residues long. V lost 4 bases to trimming and J lost 1 base, with 8 bases between them. The CDR3 sequence: CASSSGGSYEQYF. For the CDR3, the DNA is TGTGCCAGCAGTTCCGGGGGATCCTACGAGCAGTACTTC.

The CDR3 DNA follows: TGCGCCAGCAGCTACGCCACAGGGAACACTGAAGCTTTCTTT. Translated, it gives CASSYATGNTEAFF. This chain joins TRBV5-1 and TRBJ1-1; D perhaps matches TRBD1 (5 bases). Trimming removed 3 bases at V and 1 base at J, with 10 bases between. This CDR3 contains 14 residues. The V gene's germline CDR1 is SGHRS and CDR2 YFSETQ.

The V gene is TRBV7-2, the J gene TRBJ1-4; the match to TRBD1 covers 9 bases. V gave up 5 bases and J gave up 8 bases; unmatched junction bases: 3. The CDR3 covers 13 residues. In germline, CDR1 is SGHTA, CDR2 FQGNSA. The CDR3 region has the DNA TGTGCCAGCAGCAGACAGGGGGAAGAAAAACTGTTTTTT. This sequence encodes CASSRQGEEKLFF.

This chain uses TRBV19 with TRBJ2-3; no clear D. Trimming took 10 bases from V and 5 from J, leaving 10 bases between them. The CDR3 loop spans 11 amino acids. Germline V gene sequence: CDR1 LNHDA, CDR2 SQIVND (reference sequence). CDR3 sequence (DNA): TGTGCCACCCAGACTCGAGATACGCAGTATTTT. Protein product: CATQTRDTQYF.

The rearrangement uses TRBV11-3 and TRBJ1-1, with 9 positions matching TRBD1. Germline CDR1 reads SGHNT; CDR2 reads YENEEA. The length of the CDR3 is 14 residues. With V trimmed by 3 bases and J by 7 bases, 6 bases remained unmatched. CDR3 region: CASSFSGTGSEAFF. CDR3 bases: TGTGCCAGCAGCTTTTCCGGGACAGGGAGTGAAGCTTTCTTT.

The V call is TRBV5-1, the J call TRBJ1-2, with D possibly TRBD1 on 6 matching bases. V dropped 3 bases and J dropped 4 bases, with 16 bases sitting between them. CDR1 and CDR2 (germline): SGHRS, YFSETQ. There are 15 residues in the CDR3. The CDR3 DNA follows: TGCGCCAGCAGCTCACCGACTACAGGGTCCTATGGCTACACCTTC. Its translation: CASSSPTTGSYGYTF. Variable domain in full (rest from reference TRBV5-1 and TRBJ1-2): KAGVTQTPRYLIKTRGQQVTLSCSPISGHRSVSWYQQTPGQGLQFLFEYFSETQRNKGNFPGRFSGRQFSNSRSEMNVSTLELGDSALYLCASSSPTTGSYGYTFGSGTRLTVV.

The chain couples TRBV6-6 to TRBJ1-2, with D perhaps matching TRBD1 (5 bases). Germline-derived CDR1 and CDR2 are MNHNY and SVGAGI (reference sequence). Deletions cut 5 bases from V and 4 bases from J, with 17 bases between. This CDR3 is built from 15 residues. This chain's CDR3 is CASSPEPSGLYGYTF. The CDR3 nucleotides are TGTGCCAGCAGTCCCGAACCCTCGGGACTCTATGGCTACACCTTC.

The CDR3 sequence is CASSQDYRRVGNQPQHF. DNA of the CDR3: TGTGCCAGCAGCCAAGATTATAGGAGGGTAGGAAATCAGCCCCAGCATTTT. V is TRBV3-1 (or the pseudogene TRBV3-2) and J is TRBJ1-5; D unclear. V was cut by 0 bases and J by 4 bases, with 16 bases left in between. The CDR3 has 17 residues. Germline lookup yields CDR1 LGHDT and CDR2 YNNKEL (reference sequence).

This clone was counted between two and nine times. V is TRBV4-1 and J is TRBJ1-1, with TRBD1 matching over 9 bases. The CDR3 has 15 residues. The V gene end was trimmed by 3 bases and the J gene end by 5 bases; junction bases not matched to a gene: 7. The germline gives CDR1 MGHRA, CDR2 YSYEKL. The CDR3 nucleotides are TGCGCCAGCAGCCAGGAACAGGGGGCGAAGACTGAAGCTTTCTTT. Translating it yields CASSQEQGAKTEAFF.